This T cell receptor beta chain emerged from a study of tumor-infiltrating lymphocytes in localized non-small cell lung cancer (dated by TCRdb to 2020 to 2023). About the investigation overall: Patients whose samples were collected after neoadjuvant chemotherapy, as well as both smokers and never-smokers and several histologies, were included in the cohort. From each patient came resected tumor tissue plus uninvolved lung tissue from that same patient, and the uninvolved lung tissue was described as non-adjacent to the tumor. Alongside flow cytometry, multiplex immunofluorescence, RNA-seq, exome sequencing and proteomics, TCR sequencing was applied to the same patients as one of several integrated assays. The overall ICON cohort was composed of some 140 surgical patients with localized non-small cell lung cancer whose tumors were resected. A total of 50 or so patients were included in the paired tumor versus uninvolved lung comparison of immunoSEQ T-cell fraction.

The immunoSEQ assay used for TCR sequencing gave the T-cell fraction in both tumor and uninvolved lung tissue. In the original analysis: For survival analysis, patients were divided into high (upper tertile) and low (lower two tertiles) T-cell fraction groups, which were compared by log-rank test. A signed-rank test was used to test paired tumor versus uninvolved lung differences in T-cell fraction. The table comes from immuneACCESS by way of TCRdb, which keeps in-frame sequences with V and J called. Part of the clones is missing from these tables; in studies checked, under half for an unresolved V gene and the rest for unknown reasons. V and J calls and clone size are copied from that table; D and trimming were computed from the DNA. A total of around 25,000 clones appear in this sample, roughly 70% of them only once. The ten largest make up 14% to 15% of the sample. ICON enrollment began in 2016, and the last patient was enrolled in late 2018. In a subcohort of around 77 patients, fresh tumor and matched uninvolved tissue were collected for in-depth immune analyses, with TCR sequencing among those analyses. DNA isolated from bulk tissue, without cell sorting, was used for TCR sequencing.

This clone was seen only a few times. What this receptor recognizes is not known. No much larger clone is present one base from it, and per-base qualities are unavailable. Beyond this particular receptor, the publication reports: Because assay coverage varied across patients depending on available tissue quantity, TCR sequencing was performed for only a subset of the cohort. Higher T cell infiltration in tumors than in uninvolved lung tissue was supported by TCRbeta sequencing, consistent with immunofluorescence CD3 counts. No difference in TCR-derived T-cell fraction was observed between the flow cytometry-defined immunotypes IM1 (good prognosis) and IM2 (poor prognosis). Because different assays used different pieces of the same tissue, technical variation could not be distinguished from intratumor heterogeneity. Recurrence-free survival showed no association with tumor T-cell fraction measured by TCR sequencing (p = 0.61).

From the cysteine up to the phenylalanine, the CDR3 has a length of 13 residues. Only the CDR3 DNA stays, 39 bases, in frame from base 1. The germline V gene (reference sequence) sets CDR1 to SGHAT and CDR2 to FQDESV. At the junction V is shortened by 5 bases and J by 8 bases, with 13 bases in between. Sequencing input: lung tumor tissue. The sequence links TRBV11-1 to TRBJ1-3; too little of a D gene remains to name it. The TCR originated in a human donor with non-small cell lung cancer. The DNA sequence is given as TGTGCCAGCAGCCAGACCCCGGCGGACACCATATATTTT. The encoded protein is CASSQTPADTIYF.